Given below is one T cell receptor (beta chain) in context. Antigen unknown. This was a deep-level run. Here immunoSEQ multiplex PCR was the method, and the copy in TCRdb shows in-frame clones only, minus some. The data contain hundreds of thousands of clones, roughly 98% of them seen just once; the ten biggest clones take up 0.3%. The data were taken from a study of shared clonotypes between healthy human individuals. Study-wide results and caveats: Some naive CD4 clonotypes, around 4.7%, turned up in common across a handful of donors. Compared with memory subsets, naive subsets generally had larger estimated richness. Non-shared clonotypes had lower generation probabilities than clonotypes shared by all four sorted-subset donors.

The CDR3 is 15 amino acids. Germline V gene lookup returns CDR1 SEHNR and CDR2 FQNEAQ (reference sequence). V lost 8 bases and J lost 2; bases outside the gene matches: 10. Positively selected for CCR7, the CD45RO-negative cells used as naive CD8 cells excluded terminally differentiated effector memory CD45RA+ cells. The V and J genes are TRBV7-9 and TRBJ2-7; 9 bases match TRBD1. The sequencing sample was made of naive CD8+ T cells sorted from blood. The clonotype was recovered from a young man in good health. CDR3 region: CASGLVTGGTYEQYF. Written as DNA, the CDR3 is TGTGCCAGCGGGCTTGTGACAGGGGGTACCTACGAGCAGTACTTC.